These 23 T cell receptor beta chains originate from one sample sequenced in a study of beta chain features in type 1 diabetes. The study reverse transcribed the entire isolated RNA, so it sequenced expressed TCRB transcripts. This table comes from immunoSEQ multiplex PCR, and its TCRdb copy is limited to in-frame clones, with some not included. The sample lists approximately 400,000 clones, about 16% occurring once. Material: naive CD4+ T cells from blood. These TCRs come from a young woman in good health.

Only a few counts were recorded for this clone. The CDR3: CASSVLGRAGANVLTF. Here the CDR3 DNA reads TGCGCCAGCAGCGTGTTGGGGAGGGCTGGGGCCAACGTCCTGACTTTC. This chain connects TRBV5-1 to TRBJ2-6; TRBD2 matches 7 bases. Germline V gene sequence: CDR1 SGHRS, CDR2 YFSETQ. CDR3 size: 16 residues. The ends lost 4 bases at V and 2 bases at J; junction bases unmatched: 6.

There are a few counts of this clone. The J gene is TRBJ2-1, the V gene TRBV4-3, with a tentative D call TRBD1 (5 bases). Trimming removed 1 base from V and 2 bases from J, with 15 bases in between. The CDR3 runs to 17 residues. Germline assignment: CDR1 LGHNA and CDR2 YSLEER. CDR3 residues: CASSQGVREGTYNEQFF. DNA of the CDR3: TGCGCCAGCAGCCAAGGAGTCAGGGAAGGGACCTACAATGAGCAGTTCTTC.

This clone was seen a single time. The chain recombines TRBV4-1 with TRBJ2-6, with D possibly TRBD2 on 6 matching bases. Trimming pared 4 bases from V and 3 bases from J, leaving 13 bases between. Germline CDR1 and CDR2: MGHRA and YSYEKL. CDR3 length: 16 residues. This chain's CDR3 is CASSRAASDGANVLTF. In nucleotides, the CDR3 is TGCGCCAGCAGCCGGGCCGCTAGCGATGGGGCCAACGTCCTGACTTTC.

This clone was observed a handful of times. DNA for the CDR3: TGCGCCAGCAGCTGGGACAGCGCCAACTCTGGGGCCAACGTCCTGACTTTC. Its protein product is CASSWDSANSGANVLTF. The chain joins TRBV5-1 to TRBJ2-6, with 7 bases matching TRBD1. V trimming: 3 bases; J trimming: 0 bases; junction bases outside the gene matches: 6. The CDR3 loop spans 17 amino acids. CDR1 and CDR2 from the germline V gene are SGHRS and YFSETQ.

V and J are TRBV7-2 and TRBJ2-5; possibly TRBD2 for D (6 bases). Trimming left V 3 bases short and J 4 bases short, with 15 bases between. CDR1 is SGHTA, CDR2 FQGNSA, per germline. The CDR3 is 15 residues long. The CDR3 sequence: CASSFPRTEGETQYF. CDR3 nucleotides: TGTGCCAGCAGCTTCCCTCGGACGGAGGGAGAGACCCAGTACTTC.

A word on this clone: The junction departs from germline at one end; a sequencing error may be responsible. The chain uses TRBV29-1 and TRBJ1-1; D possibly corresponds to TRBD1 (5 bases). This CDR3 contains 14 residues. Germline V gene data show CDR1 as SQVTM and CDR2 as ANQGSEA. CDR3 protein: CSAESDSTNTEAFF. DNA for the CDR3: TGCAGCGCTGAATCTGACAGTACAAACACTGAAGCTTTCTTT.

The chain joins TRBV15 to TRBJ2-7; TRBD2 agrees at 9 bases. V shed 3 bases, J shed 3 bases, and the junction held 6 bases outside the gene matches. The germline V gene has CDR1 LNHNV and CDR2 YYDKDF (reference sequence). The length of the CDR3 is 15 residues. The CDR3 DNA reads TGTGCCACCAGCAGGGGAGGAGCGGGAGGCTACGAGCAGTACTTC. This sequence encodes CATSRGGAGGYEQYF. Complete variable domain (other parts from reference TRBV15 and TRBJ2-7): DAMVIQNPRYQVTQFGKPVTLSCSQTLNHNVMYWYQQKSSQAPKLLFHYYDKDFNNEADTPDNFQSRRPNTSFCFLDIRSPGLGDTAMYLCATSRGGAGGYEQYFGPGTRLTVT.

The chain uses TRBV28 and TRBJ2-5; 14 bases agree with TRBD2. The CDR3 runs to 18 residues. Germline CDR1 is MDHEN and CDR2 is SYDVKM. The V and J ends lost 6 bases and 4 bases, in that order; junction bases with no gene match: 13. The CDR3 loop is CASSPLPTSGRAGETQYF. The CDR3 nucleotides read TGTGCCAGCAGCCCCCTACCGACTAGCGGGAGGGCCGGAGAGACCCAGTACTTC.

V usage is TRBV28 and J usage is TRBJ2-7, with 9 nucleotides matching TRBD1. The CDR3 contains 15 residues. The V gene end was trimmed by 7 bases and the J gene end by 4 bases; junction bases not matched to a gene: 11. CDR1 and CDR2 (germline): MDHEN, SYDVKM. Here the CDR3 reads CASIPSGTGFYEQYF. The DNA for the CDR3 is TGTGCCAGCATTCCCTCCGGGACAGGGTTTTACGAGCAGTACTTC.

This clone was counted between two and nine times. The genes are TRBV18 and TRBJ2-3; 13 nucleotides align to TRBD2. Germline CDR1 is KGHSH and CDR2 is LQKENI. The ends lost 0 bases at V and 0 bases at J; junction bases unmatched: 3. The CDR3 totals 18 residues. The CDR3 here is CASSPPGLAGPSTDTQYF. The CDR3 nucleotides read TGTGCCAGCTCACCACCGGGACTAGCGGGACCTAGCACAGATACGCAGTATTTT.

This clone has just a few counts. The chain is built from TRBV28 and TRBJ2-2; D is uncertain. Trimming removed 8 bases at V and 0 bases at J, with 10 bases between. The CDR3 is 14 residues long. Germline V gene sequence: CDR1 MDHEN, CDR2 SYDVKM. Here the CDR3 DNA reads TGTGCCAGCTTCGACTTTCCGAACACCGGGGAGCTGTTTTTT. It encodes CASFDFPNTGELFF.

The gene calls are TRBV18 and TRBJ2-1; D perhaps matches TRBD2 (6 bases). Trimming removed 3 bases from V and 7 bases from J, with 19 bases in between. Germline values: CDR1 KGHSH, CDR2 LQKENI. The CDR3 runs 16 residues. The CDR3 nucleotides are TGTGCCAGCTCACCGGAGGCGGGACCACCTCGGAATGAGCAGTTCTTC. This codes for CASSPEAGPPRNEQFF.

The chain carries TRBV18 and TRBJ2-1, with 10 nucleotides matching TRBD2. J was trimmed by 4 bases and V by 4 bases; bases with no gene match: 19. The CDR3 extends over 20 amino acids. Per the germline V gene, CDR1 is KGHSH and CDR2 is LQKENI. The CDR3 loop reads CASSQRTSGRGRLVYNEQFF. In nucleotides, the CDR3 is TGTGCCAGCTCACAGAGGACTAGCGGAAGAGGGAGGCTCGTATACAATGAGCAGTTCTTC. The whole variable domain, remainder taken from reference TRBV18 and TRBJ2-1, is NAGVMQNPRHLVRRRGQEARLRCSPMKGHSHVYWYRQLPEEGLKFMVYLQKENIIDESGMPKERFSAEFPKEGPSILRIQQVVRGDSAAYFCASSQRTSGRGRLVYNEQFFGPGTRLTVL.

The V gene is TRBV27, the J gene TRBJ2-5, with D possibly matching TRBD2 (5 bases). The CDR3 covers 13 residues. Germline V gene lookup returns CDR1 MNHEY and CDR2 SMNVEV (reference sequence). The ends were cut back, 5 bases at V and 4 bases at J, with 11 bases in the middle. The CDR3 sequence is CASSRLGRETQYF. The CDR3 DNA sequence: TGTGCCAGCAGTAGACTTGGGAGAGAGACCCAGTACTTC.

This chain links TRBV7-3 with TRBJ2-2; 9 nucleotides match TRBD2. This CDR3 region has 16 residues. V lost 3 bases, J lost 5 bases, and 7 bases stayed unmatched. The germline V gene has CDR1 SGHTA and CDR2 FQGTGA. The CDR3 loop is CASSFFSGSGTGELFF. The CDR3 nucleotides are TGTGCCAGCAGCTTCTTTAGCGGGAGTGGGACCGGGGAGCTGTTTTTT. Complete variable domain (other parts from reference TRBV7-3 and TRBJ2-2): GAGVSQTPSNKVTEKGKYVELRCDPISGHTALYWYRQSLGQGPEFLIYFQGTGAADDSGLPNDRFFAVRPEGSVSTLKIQRTERGDSAVYLCASSFFSGSGTGELFFGEGSRLTVL.

For this clone: The junction departs from germline at one end; a sequencing error may be responsible. The same CDR3 also results from other DNA sequences found in this sample. V and J are TRBV7-7 and TRBJ2-1, with D perhaps matching TRBD2 (5 bases). This CDR3 has 13 residues. Germline loops: CDR1 SSHAT, CDR2 FNYEAQ (reference sequence). In DNA, the CDR3 is TGTGCTAGCAGCTTGGACTCATACAATGAGCAGTTCTTC. Translating it yields CASSLDSYNEQFF.

The rearrangement links TRBV19 to TRBJ2-1; D may be TRBD1 (6 bases). Germline V gives CDR1 LNHDA, CDR2 SQIVND (reference sequence). The ends were cut back, 6 bases at V and 6 bases at J, with 15 bases in the middle. The CDR3 totals 14 residues. In DNA form, the CDR3 reads TGTGCCAGTAGGGAACAGGGAAAGGGCAATGAGCAGTTCTTC. As protein: CASREQGKGNEQFF.

This clone showed up just a few times. The chain employs TRBV30 and TRBJ2-5; TRBD1 agrees at 10 bases. Unmatched junction bases numbered 5, after V lost 3 bases and J lost 1 base. The length of the CDR3 is 15 residues. Germline assignment: CDR1 GTSNPN and CDR2 SVGIG (reference sequence). The CDR3 coding sequence is TGTGCCTGGAGAAGGGGGACAGGGGCCCAAGAGACCCAGTACTTC. Its protein product is CAWRRGTGAQETQYF.

The chain uses TRBV29-1 and TRBJ2-7; 7 bases map to TRBD2. With V trimmed by 2 bases and J by 3 bases, 4 bases remained unmatched. Germline CDR1 SQVTM, CDR2 ANQGSEA. The CDR3 has 13 amino acids. CDR3 sequence: CSVERTRGYEQYF. DNA for the CDR3: TGCAGCGTTGAACGGACTAGGGGCTACGAGCAGTACTTC.

This chain joins TRBV15 and TRBJ1-5; D remains ambiguous. V lost 0 bases and J 0 bases, leaving 24 bases between the germline ends. Germline V gene lookup returns CDR1 LNHNV and CDR2 YYDKDF (reference sequence). This CDR3 has 21 residues. For the CDR3, the DNA is TGTGCCACCAGCAGAGATCCCTCCGCCAGGACGGAGGGCTATAGCAATCAGCCCCAGCATTTT. It encodes CATSRDPSARTEGYSNQPQHF.

This clone was observed a few times. The CDR3 here is CASSSALRLADQETQYF. The CDR3 DNA follows: TGCGCCAGCAGCTCTGCCCTTCGACTAGCGGACCAAGAGACCCAGTACTTC. The chain combines TRBV5-1 with TRBJ2-5, with 9 nucleotides matching TRBD2. The CDR3 contains 17 residues. Trimming took 3 bases from V and 0 from J; bases not matched to a gene: 9. Germline V lookup: CDR1 SGHRS, CDR2 YFSETQ. The full variable domain, in which reference TRBV5-1 and TRBJ2-5 provide the parts outside the CDR3, is KAGVTQTPRYLIKTRGQQVTLSCSPISGHRSVSWYQQTPGQGLQFLFEYFSETQRNKGNFPGRFSGRQFSNSRSEMNVSTLELGDSALYLCASSSALRLADQETQYFGPGTRLLVL.

This clone was recorded once. The chain has TRBV19 and TRBJ1-2; D remains ambiguous. V lost 9 bases to trimming and J lost 4 bases, with 12 bases between them. In germline, CDR1 is LNHDA, CDR2 SQIVND (reference sequence). This CDR3 spans 12 amino acids. For the CDR3, the DNA is TGTGCCAGCAGCAACAGTGGCTATGGCTACACCTTC. Protein sequence: CASSNSGYGYTF.

The V gene is TRBV6-5, the J gene TRBJ2-3; D perhaps matches TRBD2 (5 bases). The length of the CDR3 is 15 residues. Germline V gene sequence: CDR1 MNHEY, CDR2 SVGAGI. Trimming left V 2 bases short and J 2 bases short, with 11 bases between. The CDR3 DNA reads TGTGCCAGCAGTTACATGGGAGACATCACAGATACGCAGTATTTT. Its protein is CASSYMGDITDTQYF.